What follows is one T cell receptor (beta chain) and its context. This sample is part of a study of blood T cell repertoires in COVID-19. On the study more broadly: Both acute and convalescent COVID-19 samples were obtained from the United States, Italy and Spain. Sample material is recorded as cDNA or gDNA derived from T cells, B-cell-depleted T cells, or PBMCs.

This CDR3 has 15 residues. Germline-derived CDR1 and CDR2 are SGHDT and YYEEEE. Trimming took off 6 bases at V and 6 bases at J, with 20 bases between the two ends. Study processing details: Counts of nucleated cells, estimated from reference gene primer amplification, were obtained. The assay was immunoSEQ multiplex PCR, and TCRdb's table has in-frame clones only and misses some. V and J calls and clone size are given by that table; D and trimming were obtained from the DNA. The table shows over 150,000 clones, with approximately 82% occurring only once. Input material: peripheral blood. This clonotype was obtained from a human donor with acute or convalescent COVID-19. The donor label of this sample is uncertain. This rearrangement joins TRBV5-6 to TRBJ2-3; a weak D match, TRBD2 (6 bases). This CDR3 reads CASILLGGNDDTQYF. The DNA for the CDR3 is TGTGCCAGCATTCTCCTGGGAGGAAACGATGATACGCAGTATTTT. The whole variable domain, remainder taken from reference TRBV5-6 and TRBJ2-3, is DAGVTQSPTHLIKTRGQQVTLRCSPKSGHDTVSWYQQALGQGPQFIFQYYEEEERQRGNFPDRFSGHQFPNYSSELNVNALLLGDSALYLCASILLGGNDDTQYFGPGTRLTVL.